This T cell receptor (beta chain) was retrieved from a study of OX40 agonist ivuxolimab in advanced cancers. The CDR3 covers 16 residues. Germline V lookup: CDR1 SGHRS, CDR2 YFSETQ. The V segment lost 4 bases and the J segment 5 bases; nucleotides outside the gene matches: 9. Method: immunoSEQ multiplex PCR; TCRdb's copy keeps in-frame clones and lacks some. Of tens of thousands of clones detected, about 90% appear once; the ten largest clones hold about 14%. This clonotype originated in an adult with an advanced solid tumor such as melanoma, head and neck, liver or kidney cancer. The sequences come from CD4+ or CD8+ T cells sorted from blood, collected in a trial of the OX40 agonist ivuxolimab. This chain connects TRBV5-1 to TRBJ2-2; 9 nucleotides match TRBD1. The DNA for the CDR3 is TGCGCCAGCAGCCCCCCTGGGACAGGGTTGACCGGGGAGCTGTTTTTT. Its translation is CASSPPGTGLTGELFF.